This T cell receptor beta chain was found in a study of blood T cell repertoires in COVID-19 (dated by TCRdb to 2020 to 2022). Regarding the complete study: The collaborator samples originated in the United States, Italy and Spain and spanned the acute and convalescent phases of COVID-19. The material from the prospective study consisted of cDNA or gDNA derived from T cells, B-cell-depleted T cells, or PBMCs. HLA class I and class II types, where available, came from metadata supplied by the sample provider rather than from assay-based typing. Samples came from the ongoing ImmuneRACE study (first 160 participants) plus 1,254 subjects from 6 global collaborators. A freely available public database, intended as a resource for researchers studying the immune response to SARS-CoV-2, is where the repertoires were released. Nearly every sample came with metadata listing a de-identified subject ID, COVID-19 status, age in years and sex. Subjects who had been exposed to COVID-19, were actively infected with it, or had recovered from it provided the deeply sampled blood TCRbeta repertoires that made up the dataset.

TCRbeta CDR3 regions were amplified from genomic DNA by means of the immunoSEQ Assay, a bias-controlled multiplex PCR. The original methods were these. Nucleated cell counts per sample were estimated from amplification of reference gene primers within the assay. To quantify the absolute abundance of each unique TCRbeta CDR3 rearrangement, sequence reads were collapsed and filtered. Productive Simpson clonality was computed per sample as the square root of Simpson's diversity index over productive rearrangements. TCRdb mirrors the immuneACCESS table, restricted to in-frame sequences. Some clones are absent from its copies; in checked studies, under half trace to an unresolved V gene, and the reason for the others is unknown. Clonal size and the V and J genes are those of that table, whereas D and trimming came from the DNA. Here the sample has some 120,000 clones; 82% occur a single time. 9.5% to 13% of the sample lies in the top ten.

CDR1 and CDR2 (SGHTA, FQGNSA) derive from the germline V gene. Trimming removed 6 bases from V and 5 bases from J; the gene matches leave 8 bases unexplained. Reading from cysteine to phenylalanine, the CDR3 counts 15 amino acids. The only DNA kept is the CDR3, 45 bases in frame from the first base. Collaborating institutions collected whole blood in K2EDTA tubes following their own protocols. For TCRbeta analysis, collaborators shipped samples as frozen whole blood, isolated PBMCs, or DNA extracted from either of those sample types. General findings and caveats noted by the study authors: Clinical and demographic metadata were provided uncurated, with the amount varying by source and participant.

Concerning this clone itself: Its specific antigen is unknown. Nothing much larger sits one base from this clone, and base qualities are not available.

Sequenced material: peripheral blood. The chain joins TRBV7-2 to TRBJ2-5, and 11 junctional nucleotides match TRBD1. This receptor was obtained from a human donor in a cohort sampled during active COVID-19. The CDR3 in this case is CASRGQGGTGETQYF. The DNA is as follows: TGTGCCAGCAGGGGACAGGGGGGGACCGGGGAGACCCAGTACTTC.